The clone carrying this T cell receptor beta chain was seen more than once but under ten times. The target antigen is unknown. The sample originates from a study of CD8 T cells in ankylosing spondylitis. Study outcomes and limitations: Earlier reports found some motif variants in synovial fluid and blood in reactive arthritis. Disease-linked clones bore a CD8+ phenotype, appearing relatively rarely in peripheral blood. Reportedly, disease-linked clones are significantly enriched in ankylosing spondylitis patients' matched synovial fluid. A TCR beta motif of roughly 8 highly homologous variants appeared characteristic of ankylosing spondylitis blood.

Generation of TCR beta libraries employed quantitative 5'-RACE incorporating molecular barcodes. One entry per CDR3 protein, called by TCRdb with MiXCR from the 5' RACE reads. The top ten clones hold 15% to 20% of a sample with 700,000 or so distinct CDR3 sequences, around 17% of them seen once. This TCR came from a male donor with ankylosing spondylitis. The sequenced material came from blood, either unsorted or a sorted T cell fraction (not recorded which).

DNA for the CDR3: TGTGCCAGCAAGACAGGGTCGGGCACCGGGGAGCTGTTTTTT. Translated, it gives CASKTGSGTGELFF. The rearrangement links TRBV7-3 to TRBJ2-2, with 7 positions matching TRBD1. V lost 7 bases and J lost 4; bases outside the gene matches: 6. Germline CDR1 and CDR2: SGHTA and FQGTGA. The CDR3 runs 14 residues.